Detailed here is one TCR beta chain. There is no known antigen for this receptor. No base-level quality is on record; no much larger clone is a single base apart. The data stem from a study of immune evolution from preneoplasia to lung adenocarcinoma (dated by TCRdb to the early 2020s). For the wider study: HLA loss of heterozygosity was found in around 7% of AIS, about 16% of MIA and more than 25% of ADC lesions, and in no AAH lesions. According to the study, around 99 samples were used for TCR sequencing. Whole exome sequencing and methylation data from the same cohort of nodules were integrated with the immune data. Resected precursor lesions (AAH, AIS, MIA) and invasive adenocarcinomas were compared with paired morphologically normal lung tissue. The study combined immune gene expression, TCR sequencing and multiplex immunofluorescence to profile immune contexture across lung adenocarcinoma precursors and invasive adenocarcinoma. POLYSOLVER was used to infer Class I HLA alleles from exome data, while LOHHLA was used to detect allele-specific HLA loss. A total of roughly 51 patients with pulmonary nodules who underwent surgical resection were included in the overall cohort. The sample size was set by how many specimens were available, not by a prior power calculation. TCR sequencing data came from roughly 51 patients.

The patients had resection in Japan or China between about 2014 and 2018. The histologic diagnosis of each case was independently confirmed on H&E slides by two lung cancer pathologists. To enrich premalignant or tumor cells for nucleic acid extraction, macro-dissection was performed after pathologic assessment. FFPE tissue was used for DNA isolation with the AllPrep DNA/RNA FFPE Kit. TCR beta CDR3 regions were sequenced from DNA using the immunoSEQ hsTCRbeta Kit. The original methods were these. TCR sequencing data were analysed with the ImmunoSEQ Analyzer. T cell clonality was defined as 1 minus Pielou's evenness computed on productive rearrangements. To measure T cell diversity, the inverse Simpson index was applied to productive templates. T cell density was TCR beta template counts normalized to usable DNA, estimated by amplifying and sequencing housekeeping genes. TCR metrics were compared across histologic stages using two-sided Kruskal-Wallis tests. Drawn from immuneACCESS, this table holds only the in-frame rearrangements with V and J called that TCRdb kept. Clones are partly lost; checked studies trace under half to an unresolved V gene and leave the rest unexplained. The D gene and trimming were derived from the DNA, and the V and J assignments and clone size from that table. Counted in this sample were roughly 35,000 clones; 74% of them appeared once. The top ten clonotypes cover about 6.5% of the sample.

The germline V gene sets CDR1 to SGHNT and CDR2 to YENEEA. The junction shows trimming of 4 bases on V and 3 bases on J, plus 14 bases between the germline ends. Including cysteine and phenylalanine, the CDR3 has 15 amino acids. The DNA shown is the 45-base CDR3, in frame from base 1. Study-wide conclusions, independent of this receptor: Compared with EGFR-mutant or double wild-type lesions, KRAS-mutant nodules had the highest T cell clonality. Clonality was highest in normal lung, while later-stage lesions appeared to have lower clonality but higher T cell density and diversity. The findings were based on association rather than direct causation, and larger cohorts with long-term follow-up and longitudinal biopsies were deemed needed. Because every patient came from Japan and China, how well the results apply to Western populations was uncertain. Top T cell clone frequencies were highest in normal lung and appeared to decrease progressively from AAH through AIS, MIA and invasive adenocarcinoma.

This chain joins TRBV11-3 to TRBJ2-3, with no reliable assignment of the D segment. The origin of this receptor is a person in their sixties or seventies with lung adenocarcinoma. The sequenced sample consisted of FFPE invasive lung adenocarcinoma tissue. The cell subset or site label, read with the paper, signifies: frankly invasive lung adenocarcinoma (ADC). The DNA reads TGTGCCAGCAGCTCTCACCCTTCCGCAACAGATACGCAGTATTTT. Its protein reads: CASSSHPSATDTQYF.